The clone carrying this T cell receptor beta chain was picked up many times. Other autoimmune diseases, uncontrolled infections, pregnancy or lactation excluded patients from enrollment. This record comes from a study of Graves' ophthalmopathy and Graves' hyperthyroidism. V lost 5 bases and J 4 bases, leaving 20 bases between the germline ends. The CDR3 has 15 residues. Germline-derived CDR1 and CDR2 are SQVTM and ANQGSEA. The TCR beta CDR3 regions underwent amplification from RNA transcripts. Second-round multiplex PCR came after first-round RT-PCR with HTBI primers. TCRdb re-analysed the multiplex PCR reads in MiXCR, keeping a single row per CDR3 protein. Among about 600,000 distinct CDR3 sequences, 35% to 45% were seen once, and the ten largest hold 3.5% to 4.5%.

The chain carries TRBV29-1 and TRBJ1-1; D is perhaps TRBD1 (6 bases). Sequenced sample: peripheral blood or thyroid tissue (not recorded which). The clonotype was recovered from an adult man with Graves' hyperthyroidism. The DNA of the CDR3 is TGCAGCGTTCTACATACAGGGAAGGGAACCACTGAAGCTTTCTTT. It codes for CSVLHTGKGTTEAFF.